This T cell receptor beta chain was documented in a study of cytomegalovirus exposure and HLA in healthy donors. Overall study results and limits: Highly shared variants forming one cluster were likely a sequencing artifact.

Both 60 Vbeta primers and 13 Jbeta primers went into the PCR. Clones were sequenced by immunoSEQ multiplex PCR, and TCRdb holds only the in-frame ones, with some missing. The data contain 50,000 to 60,000 clones, approximately 80% of them singletons. Concerning this clone: Antigen unknown.

This CDR3 has 14 residues. Trimming took off 3 bases at V and 2 bases at J, with 10 bases between the two ends. Germline loops: CDR1 MDHEN, CDR2 SYDVKM. J is TRBJ1-2 and V is TRBV28; TRBD1 might be the D (6 bases). This receptor was taken from a female donor in good health and CMV-seronegative. Material for sequencing was PBMCs. The CDR3 protein is CASSFDRSNYGYTF. In nucleotides, the CDR3 is TGTGCCAGCAGTTTCGACAGGAGCAACTATGGCTACACCTTC.